What follows are 23 T cell receptor beta chains derived from one specimen sequenced in a study of T cell changes during pregnancy in multiple sclerosis. The repertoire was sequenced with immunoSEQ multiplex PCR; TCRdb's copy has only in-frame clones and lacks some. This table holds approximately 70,000 clones, 91% found once. This material consisted of peripheral blood, taken in the third trimester of pregnancy. The receptors shown here come from a female donor in good health, enrolled as a control in a pregnancy study.

The genes are TRBV7-2 and TRBJ1-3, with D unresolved. V was trimmed by 5 bases and J by 0 bases, leaving 11 bases between them. The CDR3 is 15 amino acids. Germline V gene data show CDR1 as SGHTA and CDR2 as FQGNSA. CDR3 DNA sequence: TGTGCCAGCAGCCCTCGGACTGGCTCTGGAAACACCATATATTTT. This codes for CASSPRTGSGNTIYF.

V and J are TRBV28 and TRBJ2-7; weak D call: TRBD1 (6 bases). V was clipped by 7 bases and J by 2 bases, with 18 bases between them. Germline loops: CDR1 MDHEN, CDR2 SYDVKM. The CDR3 loop spans 15 amino acids. The CDR3 DNA follows: TGTGCCAGCACCTATTCCAGACAGGTAGCCTACGAGCAGTACTTC. It translates to CASTYSRQVAYEQYF.

This clone was counted once. This chain connects TRBV5-1 to TRBJ1-1, with 7 bases lining up with TRBD1. Germline V gene data show CDR1 as SGHRS and CDR2 as YFSETQ. The V gene end was trimmed by 2 bases and the J gene end by 7 bases; junction bases not matched to a gene: 14. This CDR3 is 16 amino acids long. The CDR3 region has the DNA TGCGCCAGCAGCTTTAGACAGGGCGGGGCGTCGAGTGAAGCTTTCTTT. Its translation: CASSFRQGGASSEAFF.

This clone was detected once. The chain has TRBV15 and TRBJ1-6, with 7 positions matching TRBD1. The CDR3 loop spans 14 amino acids. Germline V gene data show CDR1 as LNHNV and CDR2 as YYDKDF (reference sequence). J lost 10 bases, V lost 6 bases, and 9 bases had no gene match. The chain's CDR3 is CATRTRTGGSPLHF. The CDR3 DNA reads as TGTGCCACCAGAACCAGGACAGGAGGCTCACCCCTCCACTTT.

The V call is TRBV5-1, the J call TRBJ1-5, with no clear D. CDR3 length: 15 amino acids. Germline V gives CDR1 SGHRS, CDR2 YFSETQ. V lost 0 bases, J lost 2 bases, and 9 bases lay in between. The CDR3 is CASSLEGLGNQPQHF. The CDR3 DNA reads TGCGCCAGCAGCTTGGAAGGACTGGGCAATCAGCCCCAGCATTTT.

V is TRBV28 and J is TRBJ2-7; the D gene is possibly TRBD2 (5 bases). Germline-derived CDR1 and CDR2 are MDHEN and SYDVKM. CDR3 length equals 14 residues. Between the trimmed V and J ends, which lost 8 bases and 0 bases, there was a span of 14 bases. The CDR3 nucleotides are TGTGCCAGCTCCCCTAGGAGGAACTCCTACGAGCAGTACTTC. Residues: CASSPRRNSYEQYF.

The J gene is TRBJ1-5, the V gene TRBV15; 7 bases align to TRBD1. V trimming: 4 bases; J trimming: 0 bases; junction bases outside the gene matches: 6. This CDR3 contains 16 residues. Germline values: CDR1 LNHNV, CDR2 YYDKDF (reference sequence). CDR3 protein: CATSTGQAFSNQPQHF. The CDR3 DNA sequence: TGTGCCACCAGCACAGGACAGGCTTTTAGCAATCAGCCCCAGCATTTT.

The chain has TRBV9 and TRBJ1-3; 8 bases map to TRBD1. The CDR3 has 16 amino acids. V shed 4 bases, J shed 1 base, and the junction held 7 bases outside the gene matches. Germline CDR1 is SGDLS and CDR2 is YYNGEE. The CDR3 is CASSPGTGGSGNTIYF. CDR3 sequence (DNA): TGTGCCAGCAGCCCCGGGACAGGAGGATCTGGAAACACCATATATTTT.

This chain connects TRBV7-7 to TRBJ1-2, with D possibly TRBD1 on 5 matching bases. The CDR3 is made up of 13 amino acids. Germline CDR1 SSHAT, CDR2 FNYEAQ (reference sequence). Trimming cost V 5 bases and J 8 bases, with 15 bases left between them. CDR3 in DNA: TGTGCCAGCAGCGGGGGGGACGGGACGGGCTACACCTTC. It is translated as CASSGGDGTGYTF.

The rearrangement links TRBV11-2 to TRBJ2-2; D not certain. The CDR3 totals 13 residues. Germline V gives CDR1 SGHAT, CDR2 FQNNGV. V shed 4 bases and J shed 4 bases, with 7 bases lying between them. The CDR3 nucleotides read TGTGCCAGCAGCTCTCCCTTCACCGGGGAGCTGTTTTTT. Translated, it gives CASSSPFTGELFF.

V gene TRBV9 combines with J gene TRBJ2-1; D is possibly TRBD2 (6 bases). The germline V gene has CDR1 SGDLS and CDR2 YYNGEE. Trimming took off 0 bases at V and 1 base at J, with 11 bases between the two ends. The CDR3 covers 16 residues. The CDR3 here is CASSVVGSGSYNEQFF. CDR3 in DNA: TGTGCCAGCAGCGTAGTTGGTAGCGGTTCCTACAATGAGCAGTTCTTC.

The gene calls are TRBV30 and TRBJ2-5, with 7 bases fitting TRBD1. Germline V gives CDR1 GTSNPN, CDR2 SVGIG (reference sequence). V shed 0 bases and J 0 bases; nucleotides not matched to a gene: 7. This CDR3 is 16 amino acids long. CDR3 in amino acids: CAWSVQGTSYQETQYF. The CDR3 nucleotides read TGTGCCTGGAGTGTACAGGGGACCTCCTACCAAGAGACCCAGTACTTC.

The CDR3 DNA sequence: TGCGCCAGCAGCTTGGGAGCGGGGGTGAACCAAGAGACCCAGTACTTC. It specifies CASSLGAGVNQETQYF. The chain links TRBV5-1 to TRBJ2-5; 8 bases map to TRBD2. V lost 0 bases, J lost 0 bases, and 4 bases stayed unmatched. The CDR3 runs to 16 residues. Looked up from germline, CDR1 is SGHRS and CDR2 is YFSETQ.

This chain connects TRBV27 to TRBJ1-1; 8 bases fit TRBD1. CDR1 and CDR2 from the germline V gene are MNHEY and SMNVEV (reference sequence). CDR3 length equals 14 residues. V was pared by 6 bases and J by 5 bases, with 8 bases of the junction left unmatched. The CDR3 bases are TGTGCCAGCAGCCGTGGACAGGGAAGAACTGAAGCTTTCTTT. This sequence encodes CASSRGQGRTEAFF.

The chain links TRBV4-2 to TRBJ2-1; TRBD2 matches at 13 bases. There are 15 residues in the CDR3. CDR1 LGHNA and CDR2 YNFKEQ come from the germline V gene. J gave up 11 bases and V 1 base, and 5 bases lay outside the gene matches. Here the CDR3 DNA reads TGTGCCAGCAGCCAAGCACTAGCGGGGGGGCCTCAGCAGTTCTTC. Its translation is CASSQALAGGPQQFF.

For the CDR3, the DNA is TGTGCCAGCAGTGCGGGGGGGGTTGAAGGCTACACCTTC. Translated: CASSAGGVEGYTF. This chain links TRBV2 with TRBJ1-2, with D perhaps matching TRBD1 (5 bases). This CDR3 comprises 13 residues. CDR1 and CDR2 from the germline V gene are SNHLY and FYNNEI. Trimming shortened V by 4 bases and J by 8 bases, and 14 bases separated the two germline ends. The variable domain in full, completed from reference TRBV2 and TRBJ1-2, reads EPEVTQTPSHQVTQMGQEVILRCVPISNHLYFYWYRQILGQKVEFLVSFYNNEISEKSEIFDDQFSVERPDGSNFTLKIRSTKLEDSAMYFCASSAGGVEGYTFGSGTRLTVV.

V and J are TRBV12-2 and TRBJ2-7; the D segment call TRBD1 is taken from the table without a DNA check. TRBV12-2 is noted as a pseudogene. CDR3 size: 15 residues. The CDR3 loop reads CASRRIGQGRYEQYF. As DNA, the CDR3 is TGTGCAAGTCGCCGGATTGGACAGGGCCGCTACGAGCAGTACTTC.

The genes are TRBV19 and TRBJ1-4; D is perhaps TRBD1 (5 bases). V was trimmed by 5 bases and J by 0 bases, leaving 10 bases between them. In germline, CDR1 is LNHDA, CDR2 SQIVND (reference sequence). The CDR3 has 15 residues. CDR3 amino acids: CASSLGTATNEKLFF. The CDR3 nucleotides read TGTGCCAGTAGTCTGGGGACTGCAACTAATGAAAAACTGTTTTTT.

The chain carries TRBV15 and TRBJ2-3; TRBD2 aligns across 11 bases. Germline V gene sequence: CDR1 LNHNV, CDR2 YYDKDF (reference sequence). This CDR3 comprises 15 residues. Trimming removed 2 bases from V and 4 bases from J; junction bases left unmatched: 2. CDR3 protein: CATSRTSGSPDTQYF. The CDR3 nucleotides are TGTGCCACCAGCAGAACTAGCGGGAGCCCAGATACGCAGTATTTT.

V usage is TRBV18 and J usage is TRBJ2-3; tentative D call: TRBD1 (6 bases). From germline, CDR1 is KGHSH and CDR2 LQKENI. Trimming took 5 bases from V and 1 from J, leaving 10 bases between them. The CDR3 consists of 14 residues. CDR3 region: CASSSYRGTDTQYF. Here the CDR3 DNA reads TGTGCCAGCTCATCCTACAGGGGCACAGATACGCAGTATTTT.

This chain links TRBV6-5 with TRBJ2-2; D is unresolved. This CDR3 is built from 13 residues. The V gene's germline CDR1 is MNHEY and CDR2 SVGAGI. V was cut by 6 bases and J by 2 bases, with 7 bases left in between. DNA for the CDR3: TGTGCCAGCAGACGACACAACACCGGGGAGCTGTTTTTT. Protein: CASRRHNTGELFF.

This chain uses TRBV2 with TRBJ2-7; 8 bases align to TRBD1. Per germline, CDR1 SNHLY and CDR2 FYNNEI. The trim removed 6 bases at V and 5 bases at J, leaving 9 bases unmatched. The CDR3 totals 14 residues. This CDR3 reads CASRQDRGVNEQYF. In DNA, the CDR3 is TGTGCCAGCAGACAAGACAGGGGAGTCAACGAGCAGTACTTC.

This sequence joins TRBV18 and TRBJ1-1; 7 positions match TRBD1. The CDR3 is made up of 15 amino acids. The germline V gene encodes CDR1 KGHSH and CDR2 LQKENI. Unmatched junction bases numbered 12, after V lost 5 bases and J lost 6 bases. CDR3 sequence reads: CASSTRQGLEAEAFF. CDR3 nucleotides: TGTGCCAGCTCAACTAGACAGGGTTTGGAAGCTGAAGCTTTCTTT. The full variable domain, its missing parts supplied by reference TRBV18 and TRBJ1-1, is NAGVMQNPRHLVRRRGQEARLRCSPMKGHSHVYWYRQLPEEGLKFMVYLQKENIIDESGMPKERFSAEFPKEGPSILRIQQVVRGDSAAYFCASSTRQGLEAEAFFGQGTRLTVV.